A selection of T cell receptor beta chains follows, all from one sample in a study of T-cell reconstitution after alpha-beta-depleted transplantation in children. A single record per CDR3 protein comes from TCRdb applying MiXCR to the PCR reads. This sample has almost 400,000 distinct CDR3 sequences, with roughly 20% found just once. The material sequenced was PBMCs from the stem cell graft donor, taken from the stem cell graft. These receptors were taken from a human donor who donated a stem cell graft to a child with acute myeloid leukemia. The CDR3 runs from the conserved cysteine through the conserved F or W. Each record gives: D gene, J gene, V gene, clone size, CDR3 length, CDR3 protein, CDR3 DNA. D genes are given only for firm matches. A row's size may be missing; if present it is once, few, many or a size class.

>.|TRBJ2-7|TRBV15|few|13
CADQGLSSGEQYF
TGTGCCGACCAAGGGCTTAGCTCGGGCGAGCAGTACTTC
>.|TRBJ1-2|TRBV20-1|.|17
CCAREYHRELLNYGYTF
TGCTGTGCTAGAGAGTATCACAGGGAGCTACTTAACTATGGCTACACCTTC
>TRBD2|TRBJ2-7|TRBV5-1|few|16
CASSTVLAGGSYEQYF
TGCGCCAGCAGCACCGTCCTAGCGGGAGGATCCTACGAGCAGTACTTC
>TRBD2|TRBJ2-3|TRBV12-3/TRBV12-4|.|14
CASSFLREADTQYF
TGTGCCAGCAGTTTTTTGCGGGAGGCAGATACGCAGTATTTT
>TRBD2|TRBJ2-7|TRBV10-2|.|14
CASSEKREGVEQYF
TGCGCCAGCAGTGAGAAGAGGGAGGGCGTCGAGCAGTACTTC
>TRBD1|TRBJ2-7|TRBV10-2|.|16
CASSEFSGTVPYEQYF
TGCGCCAGCAGTGAGTTTTCCGGGACAGTCCCCTACGAGCAGTACTTC
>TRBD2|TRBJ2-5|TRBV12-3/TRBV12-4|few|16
CASRQSAGPGDSAQYF
TGTGCCAGCAGACAATCAGCGGGGCCTGGAGACTCGGCCCAGTACTTC
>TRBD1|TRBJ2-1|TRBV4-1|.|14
CASSQLGRGKEQFF
TGCGCCAGCAGCCAACTAGGCAGGGGGAAGGAGCAGTTCTTC
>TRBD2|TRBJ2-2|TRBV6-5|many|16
CASSYITSGWSGELFF
TGTGCCAGCAGTTACATAACTAGCGGGTGGTCCGGGGAGCTGTTTTTT
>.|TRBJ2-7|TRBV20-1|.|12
CSASWQNYEQYF
TGCAGTGCTAGCTGGCAGAACTACGAGCAGTACTTC
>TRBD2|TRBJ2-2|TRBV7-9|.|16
CASSPNPSGRIGELFF
TGTGCCAGCAGCCCTAATCCTAGCGGGCGGATCGGGGAGCTGTTTTTT
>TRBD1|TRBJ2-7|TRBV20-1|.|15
CSARDGDSIVYEQYF
TGCAGTGCTAGAGATGGGGACAGTATAGTCTACGAGCAGTACTTC
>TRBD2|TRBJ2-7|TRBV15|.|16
CATSRVQRGPSYEQYF
TGTGCCACCAGCAGAGTCCAGCGGGGCCCATCCTACGAGCAGTACTTC
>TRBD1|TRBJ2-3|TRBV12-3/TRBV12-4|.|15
CASSLRQGFTDTQYF
TGTGCCAGCAGTTTGCGACAGGGGTTCACAGATACGCAGTATTTT
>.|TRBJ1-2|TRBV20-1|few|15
CSARGQLQGTYGYTF
TGCAGTGCTAGAGGCCAGCTGCAGGGGACCTATGGCTACACCTTC
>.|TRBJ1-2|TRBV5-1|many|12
CASSLTREGYTF
TGCGCCAGCAGCTTGACCAGGGAGGGCTACACCTTC
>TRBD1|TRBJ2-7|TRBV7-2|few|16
CASSLGRQGRAYEQYF
TGTGCCAGCAGCTTAGGCCGACAGGGTAGGGCCTACGAGCAGTACTTC
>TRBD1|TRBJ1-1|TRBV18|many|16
CASSYDRGVTNTEAFF
TGTGCCAGCTCCTACGACAGGGGAGTGACGAACACTGAAGCTTTCTTT
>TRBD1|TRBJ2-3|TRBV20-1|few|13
CSAPGGGTDTQYF
TGCAGTGCTCCAGGGGGCGGCACAGATACGCAGTATTTT
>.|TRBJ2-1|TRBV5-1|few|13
CASSPSGGNEQFF
TGCGCCAGCAGCCCGTCCGGGGGCAATGAGCAGTTCTTC
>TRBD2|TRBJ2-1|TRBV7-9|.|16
CASSLVRTSGSGEQFF
TGTGCCAGCAGCTTAGTTCGGACTAGCGGATCTGGTGAGCAGTTCTTC
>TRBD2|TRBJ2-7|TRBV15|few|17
CATSRGHGLAGAYEQYF
TGTGCCACCAGCAGAGGTCATGGACTAGCGGGAGCCTACGAGCAGTACTTC
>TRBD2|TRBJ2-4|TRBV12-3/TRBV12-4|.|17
CASSLGLAGGPGDIQYF
TGTGCCAGCAGTTTAGGGCTAGCGGGAGGGCCGGGGGACATTCAGTACTTC
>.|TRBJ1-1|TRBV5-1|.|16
CASSYARTAMNTEAFF
TGCGCCAGCAGCTACGCAAGGACAGCTATGAACACTGAAGCTTTCTTT
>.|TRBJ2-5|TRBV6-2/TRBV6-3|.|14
CASSYRILSGTQYF
TGTGCCAGCAGTTACAGAATTCTTTCCGGGACCCAGTACTTC
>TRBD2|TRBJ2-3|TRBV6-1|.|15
CASSPSGRKGDTQYF
TGTGCCAGCAGTCCTAGCGGGAGGAAGGGAGATACGCAGTATTTT
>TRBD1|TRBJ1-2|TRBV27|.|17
CASSSRLTGTGDYGYTF
TGTGCCAGCAGTTCGCGGCTTACCGGGACAGGGGACTATGGCTACACCTTC
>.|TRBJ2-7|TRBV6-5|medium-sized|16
CASSYSVVGRYYEQYF
TGTGCCAGCAGTTATTCGGTCGTAGGGCGGTACTACGAGCAGTACTTC
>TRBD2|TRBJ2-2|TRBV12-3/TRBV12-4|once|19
CASSFWREGLRGNTGELFF
TGTGCCAGCAGTTTTTGGAGGGAGGGCCTTCGGGGGAACACCGGGGAGCTGTTTTTT
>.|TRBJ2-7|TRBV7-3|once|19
CARSFVPRLDPKSSYEQYF
TGTGCCCGCAGTTTTGTCCCCCGCCTGGACCCGAAGAGCTCCTACGAGCAGTACTTC
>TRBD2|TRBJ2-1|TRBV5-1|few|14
CASSSGTSGNEQFF
TGCGCCAGCAGCTCCGGGACTAGCGGGAATGAGCAGTTCTTC
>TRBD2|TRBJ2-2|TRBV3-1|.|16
CASSELAGGSTGELFF
TGTGCCAGCAGCGAACTAGCGGGAGGCAGCACCGGGGAGCTGTTTTTT
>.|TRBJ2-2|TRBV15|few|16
CATSGLQGQNTGELFF
TGTGCCACCAGCGGGCTACAGGGCCAGAACACCGGGGAGCTGTTTTTT
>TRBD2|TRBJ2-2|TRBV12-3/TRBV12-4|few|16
CASSLASGVGIGELFF
TGTGCCAGCAGTTTAGCGAGCGGGGTCGGTATCGGGGAGCTGTTTTTT
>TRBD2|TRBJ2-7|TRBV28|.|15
CASSGRTSGSLEQYF
TGTGCCAGCAGTGGACGGACTAGCGGGAGTCTCGAGCAGTACTTC
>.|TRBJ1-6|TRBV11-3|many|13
CASSLSWRSPLHF
TGTGCCAGCAGCTTATCTTGGCGCTCACCCCTCCACTTT
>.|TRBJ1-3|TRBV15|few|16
CATSRRQSFSGNTIYF
TGTGCCACCAGCCGACGACAGTCGTTCTCTGGAAACACCATATATTTT
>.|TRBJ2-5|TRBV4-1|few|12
CASSQGGETQYF
TGCGCCAGCAGCCAAGGGGGAGAGACCCAGTACTTC
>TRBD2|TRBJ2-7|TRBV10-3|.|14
CAISPPGGVREQYF
TGTGCCATCAGCCCCCCGGGGGGGGTTCGGGAGCAGTACTTC
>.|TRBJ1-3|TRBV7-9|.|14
CASSLNDLRNTIYF
TGTGCCAGCAGCTTGAACGACCTTCGAAACACCATATATTTT
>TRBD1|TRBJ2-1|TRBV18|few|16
CASSPPSAGGGNEQFF
TGTGCCAGCTCACCACCGTCGGCAGGGGGTGGCAATGAGCAGTTCTTC
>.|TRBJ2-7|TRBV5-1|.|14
CASNSAASSYEQYF
TGCGCCAGCAATTCAGCAGCTTCCAGCTACGAGCAGTACTTC
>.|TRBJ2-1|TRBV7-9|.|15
CASSLEVGGRNEQFF
TGTGCCAGCAGCTTAGAGGTCGGGGGGCGGAATGAGCAGTTCTTC
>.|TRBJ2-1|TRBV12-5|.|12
CASGLRYNEQFF
TGTGCTAGTGGTTTGAGATACAATGAGCAGTTCTTC
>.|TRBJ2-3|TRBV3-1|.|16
CASSQSNRRGTDTQYF
TGTGCCAGCAGCCAGTCAAATCGGCGGGGCACAGATACGCAGTATTTT
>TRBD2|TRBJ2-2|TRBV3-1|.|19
CASSPVSFSGRGGTGELFF
TGTGCCAGCAGCCCTGTTTCCTTTAGCGGGAGAGGAGGAACCGGGGAGCTGTTTTTT
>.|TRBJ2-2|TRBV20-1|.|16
CSAKPVTPTNTGELFF
TGCAGTGCTAAGCCCGTCACACCGACGAACACCGGGGAGCTGTTTTTT
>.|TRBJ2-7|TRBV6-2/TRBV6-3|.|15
CASSYEWDIAYEQYF
TGTGCCAGCAGTTACGAGTGGGACATAGCCTACGAGCAGTACTTC
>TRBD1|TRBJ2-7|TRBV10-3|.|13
CASGGQGSYEQYF
TGTGCCAGCGGGGGACAGGGCTCCTACGAGCAGTACTTC